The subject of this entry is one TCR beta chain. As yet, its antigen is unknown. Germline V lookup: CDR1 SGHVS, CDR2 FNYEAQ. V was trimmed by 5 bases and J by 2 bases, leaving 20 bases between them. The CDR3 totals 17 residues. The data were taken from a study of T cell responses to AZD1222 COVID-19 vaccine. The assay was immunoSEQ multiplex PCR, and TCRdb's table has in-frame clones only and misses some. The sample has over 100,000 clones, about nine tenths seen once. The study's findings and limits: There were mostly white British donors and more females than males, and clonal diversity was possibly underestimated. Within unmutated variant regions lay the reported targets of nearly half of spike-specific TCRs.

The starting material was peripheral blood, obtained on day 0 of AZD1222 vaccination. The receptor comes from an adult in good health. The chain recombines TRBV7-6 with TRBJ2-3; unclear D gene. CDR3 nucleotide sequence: TGTGCCAGCAGCCCCACCCCCTTCCCAACACACACAGATACGCAGTATTTT. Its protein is CASSPTPFPTHTDTQYF.